Listed below are T cell receptor beta chains from one sample, sequenced in a study of OX40 agonist ivuxolimab in advanced cancers. Generated by immunoSEQ multiplex PCR, the TCRdb table keeps only in-frame clones and is missing some. The table lists 80,000 to 85,000 clones, around 84% of them singletons. This sample comprised CD4+ or CD8+ T cells sorted from blood, obtained in a trial of the OX40 agonist ivuxolimab. The receptors stem from an adult with an advanced solid tumor such as melanoma, head and neck, liver or kidney cancer. The CDR3 runs from the conserved cysteine through the conserved F or W. Each record gives: J gene, clone size, D gene, V gene, CDR3 protein, CDR3 DNA. The D gene is left open where the match is weak. Rows may omit the clone size; those that give it use once, few, many or a size class.

TRBJ2-2 | NA | NA | TRBV4-2 | CASSQEGQTGGELFF | TGTGCCAGCAGCCAAGAAGGGCAGACAGGAGGGGAGCTGTTTTTT
TRBJ1-2 | NA | TRBD1 | TRBV5-1 | CASSLVTGQGENGYTF | TGCGCCAGCAGCTTGGTAACGGGACAGGGGGAGAATGGCTACACCTTC
TRBJ2-7 | NA | NA | TRBV27 | CASSLSGSYEQYF | TGTGCCAGCAGTCTGAGCGGATCCTACGAGCAGTACTTC
TRBJ2-1 | NA | NA | TRBV6-6 | CASSYSKWDEQFF | TGTGCCAGCAGTTACTCCAAATGGGATGAGCAGTTCTTC
TRBJ1-1 | NA | NA | TRBV5-5 | CASSFGGNTEAFF | TGTGCCAGCAGCTTTGGAGGGAACACTGAAGCTTTCTTT
TRBJ2-1 | once | TRBD2 | TRBV11-2 | CAAGRGALDEQFF | TGTGCCGCTGGGAGGGGAGCTCTGGATGAGCAGTTCTTC
TRBJ1-5 | NA | NA | TRBV18 | CASSPGNNQPQHF | TGTGCCAGCTCACCAGGGAACAATCAGCCCCAGCATTTT
TRBJ1-5 | few | TRBD1 | TRBV19 | CASSPRTGGEGQPQHF | TGTGCCAGTAGTCCCCGAACAGGGGGAGAGGGCCAGCCCCAGCATTTT
TRBJ1-1 | NA | TRBD1 | TRBV7-9 | CASSSRDRGPSTEAFF | TGTGCCAGCAGCTCCAGGGACAGGGGGCCTAGCACTGAAGCTTTCTTT
TRBJ1-2 | NA | TRBD1 | TRBV11-3 | CASSARTGGGNYGYTF | TGTGCCAGCAGCGCCCGAACAGGGGGCGGAAACTATGGCTACACCTTC
TRBJ2-1 | NA | TRBD2 | TRBV11-3 | CASAEAGGLLYEQFF | TGTGCCAGCGCCGAAGCGGGGGGTCTTCTCTATGAGCAGTTCTTC
TRBJ2-7 | NA | TRBD1 | TRBV6-4 | CASSDSWGQWGETYEQYF | TGTGCCAGCAGTGACTCGTGGGGACAGTGGGGAGAGACCTACGAGCAGTACTTC
TRBJ1-2 | NA | TRBD1 | TRBV19 | CASSYSTGYGYTF | TGTGCCAGTAGCTATTCGACAGGGTATGGCTACACCTTC
TRBJ2-7 | NA | TRBD2 | TRBV11-2 | CASSLASGSVNEQYF | TGTGCCAGCAGCTTAGCTAGCGGGAGCGTCAACGAGCAGTACTTC
TRBJ1-1 | NA | NA | TRBV27 | CASSFKGNTEAFF | TGTGCCAGCAGTTTCAAAGGGAACACTGAAGCTTTCTTT
TRBJ1-5 | few | TRBD1 | TRBV2 | CASSARDRGGPQHF | TGTGCCAGCAGTGCCAGGGACAGGGGAGGACCCCAGCATTTT
TRBJ2-5 | NA | NA | TRBV6-1 | CASRAPSQETQYF | TGTGCCAGCAGGGCCCCCTCGCAAGAGACCCAGTACTTC
TRBJ2-1 | NA | NA | TRBV11-1 | CASSLRPPSSYNEQFF | TGTGCCAGCAGCTTAAGACCTCCCAGCTCCTACAATGAGCAGTTCTTC
TRBJ2-5 | NA | NA | TRBV7-3 | CASSLTGTFSQETQYF | TGTGCCAGCAGCTTAACAGGGACATTCTCACAAGAGACCCAGTACTTC
TRBJ1-2 | few | TRBD1 | TRBV7-9 | CASSSTGTDYGYTF | TGTGCCAGCAGCTCCACCGGGACAGACTATGGCTACACCTTC
TRBJ2-7 | NA | TRBD1 | TRBV5-6 | CASSIGQVRYEQYF | TGTGCCAGCAGCATCGGACAGGTTAGGTACGAGCAGTACTTC
TRBJ2-7 | NA | TRBD1 | TRBV18 | CASSPPGQGYEQYF | TGTGCCAGCTCACCACCGGGACAGGGCTACGAGCAGTACTTC
TRBJ1-2 | NA | NA | TRBV7-2 | CASSLGTAYGHTF | TGTGCCAGCAGCTTAGGGACAGCTTATGGCCACACCTTC
TRBJ1-5 | NA | NA | TRBV5-5 | CASSLSGDSPWQPQHF | TGTGCCAGCAGCTTGTCGGGGGACTCACCCTGGCAGCCCCAGCATTTT
TRBJ1-4 | NA | NA | TRBV6-1 | CASSDFGEKLFF | TGTGCCAGCAGTGACTTCGGGGAAAAACTGTTTTTT
TRBJ1-6 | NA | NA | TRBV6-1 | CASPGWGPNSPLHF | TGTGCCAGCCCGGGGTGGGGGCCGAATTCACCCCTCCACTTT
TRBJ1-2 | NA | NA | TRBV7-2 | CASSLHQGPNYGYTF | TGTGCCAGCAGCTTACACCAGGGGCCTAACTATGGCTACACCTTC